This TCR beta chain was observed in a study of Tregs in tolerant kidney transplant recipients. Study-wide results and limits: No direct test of biological reproducibility was done here.

On this clone itself: Its antigen is currently unknown.

Trimming cost V 5 bases and J 4 bases, with 6 bases left between them. Germline V gives CDR1 LNHNV, CDR2 YYDKDF (reference sequence). The CDR3 extends over 13 amino acids. Profiling relied on immunoSEQ multiplex PCR, and the TCRdb table lists in-frame clones only, not all of them. The data show 75,000 to 85,000 clones, roughly 90% seen once. Thawed PBMCs were FACS-sorted into unstimulated CD4+CD25+CD127- regulatory T cells, CD4+CD25- non-regulatory cells, CD4 and CD8 cells. Before regulatory T cell sorting, thawed PBMCs rested overnight at 37°C in around 200 IU/ml IL-2. The V gene is TRBV15, the J gene TRBJ2-6; D unresolved. The source was Tregs from blood, collected before the transplant. The clonotype was recovered from a human donor who received a combined kidney and bone marrow transplant. This chain's CDR3 is CATSLAGANVLTF. The CDR3, as DNA: TGTGCCACCAGCTTAGCAGGGGCCAACGTCCTGACTTTC.